This T cell receptor beta chain comes out of a study of TIL therapy for anti-PD-1-resistant metastatic lung cancer. About the study: Patients then received nivolumab; progressors got lymphodepletion, TIL and IL-2. A few tumors were EGFR-mutant and two were ALK-rearranged.

Noted time point: pre-treatment sample, taken before nivolumab and TIL therapy. The CDR3 is 17 amino acids. The V end was cut by 0 bases, the J end by 1 base, with 13 bases between. Germline V lookup: CDR1 LGHDT, CDR2 YNNKEL (reference sequence). Findings and limits, study-wide: The cohort had more treatment-naive, never-smoker and oncogene-addicted patients than typical.

Note on this clone: The antigen is not known.

The libraries were made with immunoSEQ v3. Here immunoSEQ multiplex PCR was the method, and the copy in TCRdb shows in-frame clones only, minus some. The sample includes tens of thousands of clones, about 86% seen only once; the top ten take 4% to 6%. The sequence was collected from a person aged 25 to 85 with non-small cell lung cancer. Source: blood, taken at baseline. J is TRBJ1-5 and V is TRBV3-1 (or the pseudogene TRBV3-2); tentatively, D is TRBD1 (6 bases). The CDR3 coding sequence is TGTGCCAGCAGCCAAGATGGTGGACAGCTAAGCAATCAGCCCCAGCATTTT. Its protein product is CASSQDGGQLSNQPQHF.